The present T cell receptor (beta chain) was sequenced within a study of blood T cell repertoires in COVID-19. This CDR3 has 14 residues. V lost 5 bases and J lost 5, with 16 bases in between. Germline CDR1 SGHVS, CDR2 FNYEAQ. Clones were read by immunoSEQ multiplex PCR, and TCRdb kept only the in-frame ones, dropping some. The sample has some 510,000 clones, more than 75% seen once; the top ten hold about 2%. The chain has TRBV7-6 and TRBJ2-7, with D perhaps TRBD2 (5 bases). This receptor was taken from a woman between 40 and 55 years old who had recovered from COVID-19. The specimen sequenced was PBMCs or T cells enriched from blood (not recorded which). The CDR3 bases are TGTGCCAGCAGCCGGTGGGGTCTCGGGGACGAGCAGTACTTC. It codes for CASSRWGLGDEQYF.